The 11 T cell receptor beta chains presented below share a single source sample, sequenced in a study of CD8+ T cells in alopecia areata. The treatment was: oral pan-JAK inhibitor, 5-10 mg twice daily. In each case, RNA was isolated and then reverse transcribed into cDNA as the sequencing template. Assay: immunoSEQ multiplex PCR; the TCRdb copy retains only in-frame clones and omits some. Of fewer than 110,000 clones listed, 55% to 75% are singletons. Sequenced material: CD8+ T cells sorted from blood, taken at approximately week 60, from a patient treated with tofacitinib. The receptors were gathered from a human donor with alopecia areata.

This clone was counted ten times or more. In nucleotides, the CDR3 is TGTGCCAGTAGCATATCCCGACAGCTAACCACTGAAGCTTTCTTT. Translation gives CASSISRQLTTEAFF. This sequence joins TRBV19 and TRBJ1-1; D is perhaps TRBD1 (5 bases). This CDR3 is built from 15 residues. CDR1 is LNHDA, CDR2 SQIVND, per germline (reference sequence). V was trimmed by 6 bases and J by 4 bases, leaving 18 bases between them.

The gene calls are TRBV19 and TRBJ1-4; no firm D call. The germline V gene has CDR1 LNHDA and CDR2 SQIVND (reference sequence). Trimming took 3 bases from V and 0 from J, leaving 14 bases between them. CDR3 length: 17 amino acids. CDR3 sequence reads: CASSMTGLAATNEKLFF. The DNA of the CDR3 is TGTGCCAGTAGTATGACGGGCTTAGCCGCAACTAATGAAAAACTGTTTTTT.

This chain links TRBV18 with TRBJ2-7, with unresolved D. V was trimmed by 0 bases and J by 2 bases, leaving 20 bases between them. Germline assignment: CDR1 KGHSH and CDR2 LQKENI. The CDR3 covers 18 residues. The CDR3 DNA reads TGTGCCAGCTCACCACCGGCCACCAGTCCCAACATACCCTACGAGCAGTACTTC. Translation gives CASSPPATSPNIPYEQYF.

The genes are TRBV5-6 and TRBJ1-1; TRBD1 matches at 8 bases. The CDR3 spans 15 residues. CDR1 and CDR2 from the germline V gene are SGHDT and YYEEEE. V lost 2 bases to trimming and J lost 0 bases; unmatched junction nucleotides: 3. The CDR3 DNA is TGTGCCAGCAGCTTCGGACAGGGCCTGAACACTGAAGCTTTCTTT. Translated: CASSFGQGLNTEAFF.

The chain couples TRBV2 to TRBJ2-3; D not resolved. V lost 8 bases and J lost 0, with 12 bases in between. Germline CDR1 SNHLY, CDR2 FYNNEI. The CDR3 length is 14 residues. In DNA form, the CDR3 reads TGTGCCAGCTTGGGGTCCTCTAGCACAGATACGCAGTATTTT. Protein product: CASLGSSSTDTQYF.

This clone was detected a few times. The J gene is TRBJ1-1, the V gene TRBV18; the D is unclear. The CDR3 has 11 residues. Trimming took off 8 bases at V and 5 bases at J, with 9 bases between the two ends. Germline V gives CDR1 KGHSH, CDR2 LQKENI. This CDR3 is CASLAGTEAFF. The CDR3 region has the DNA TGTGCCAGCCTAGCGGGGACTGAAGCTTTCTTT.

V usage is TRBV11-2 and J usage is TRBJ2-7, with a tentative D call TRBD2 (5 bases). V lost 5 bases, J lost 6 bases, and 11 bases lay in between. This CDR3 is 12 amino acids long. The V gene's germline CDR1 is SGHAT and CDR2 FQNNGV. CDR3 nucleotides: TGTGCCAGCAGCCCCTCCCGGGGCGAGCAGTACTTC. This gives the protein CASSPSRGEQYF.

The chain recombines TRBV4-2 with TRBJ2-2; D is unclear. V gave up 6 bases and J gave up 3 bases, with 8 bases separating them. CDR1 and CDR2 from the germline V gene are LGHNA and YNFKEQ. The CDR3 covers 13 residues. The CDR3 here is CASRGDYTGELFF. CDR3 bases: TGTGCCAGCAGAGGAGACTACACCGGGGAGCTGTTTTTT.

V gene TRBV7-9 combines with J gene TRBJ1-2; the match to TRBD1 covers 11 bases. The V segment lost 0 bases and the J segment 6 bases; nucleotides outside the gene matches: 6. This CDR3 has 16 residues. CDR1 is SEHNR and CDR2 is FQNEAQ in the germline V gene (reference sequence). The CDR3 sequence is CASSLAYRDRGDGYTF. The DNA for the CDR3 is TGTGCCAGCAGCTTAGCGTACCGGGACAGGGGGGATGGCTACACCTTC.

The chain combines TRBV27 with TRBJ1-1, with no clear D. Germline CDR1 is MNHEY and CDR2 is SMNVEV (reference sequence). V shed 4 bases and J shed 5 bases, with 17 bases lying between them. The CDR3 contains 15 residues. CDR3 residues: CASSWSASARTEAFF. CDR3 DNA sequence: TGTGCCAGCAGTTGGTCGGCGAGTGCGAGGACTGAAGCTTTCTTT.

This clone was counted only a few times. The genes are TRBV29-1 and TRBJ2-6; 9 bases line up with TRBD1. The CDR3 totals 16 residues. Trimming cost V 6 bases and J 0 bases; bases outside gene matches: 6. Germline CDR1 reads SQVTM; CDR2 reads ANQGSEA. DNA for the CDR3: TGCAGCGTCCCTGGACAGGGGTCCTCTGGGGCCAACGTCCTGACTTTC. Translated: CSVPGQGSSGANVLTF.